Below, 12 T cell receptor beta chains from the same sample are listed, as sequenced in a study of regulatory T cells in long-lasting Graves disease. Time point meaning: newly diagnosed GD, antithyroid drugs for less than 3 months. PBMCs were the source of the RNA used for TCR sequencing. To make TCR beta libraries, researchers used iRepertoire HTBI primers and Arm-PCR of CDR3 regions. TCRdb passed the multiplex PCR reads through MiXCR, listing each CDR3 protein once. The data hold roughly 220,000 distinct CDR3 sequences, with around 17% observed a single time. Source: peripheral blood mononuclear cells (PBMCs), taken at new diagnosis, from a patient treated with antithyroid drugs. The source of these receptors is a female donor with Graves disease.

The chain uses TRBV28 and TRBJ2-5; possibly TRBD1 or TRBD2 for D (6 bases each). The V gene's germline CDR1 is MDHEN and CDR2 SYDVKM. The CDR3 is 14 amino acids. V lost 3 bases and J lost 0, with 8 bases in between. CDR3 in amino acids: CASSFRGHQETQYF. In DNA, the CDR3 is TGTGCCAGCAGTTTCCGGGGGCACCAAGAGACCCAGTACTTC. Full variable domain (missing parts from reference TRBV28 and TRBJ2-5): DVKVTQSSRYLVKRTGEKVFLECVQDMDHENMFWYRQDPGLGLRLIYFSYDVKMKEKGDIPEGYSVSREKKERFSLILESASTNQTSMYLCASSFRGHQETQYFGPGTRLLVL.

This clonotype was counted many times. The chain recombines TRBV30 with TRBJ2-1; D is possibly TRBD2 (5 bases). The CDR3 is 13 amino acids. The germline V and J ends were trimmed by 4 bases and 3 bases, with 10 bases remaining between them. Germline V gives CDR1 GTSNPN, CDR2 SVGIG (reference sequence). CDR3: CAWTSGVYNEQFF. The CDR3 bases are TGTGCCTGGACAAGCGGAGTCTACAATGAGCAGTTCTTC.

In its sample, this clonotype was seen a few times. A junction boundary mismatches the germline segment, possibly from a read error. The chain joins TRBV4-2 to TRBJ2-2; D gene ambiguous. This CDR3 is 12 amino acids long. Germline CDR1 LGHNA, CDR2 YNFKEQ. The CDR3 sequence: CASRQVRGELFF. As DNA, the CDR3 is TGTGCCAGCCGCCAAGTGAGGGGGGAGCTGTTTTTT.

The V and J genes are TRBV10-3 and TRBJ1-1; the D gene is possibly TRBD1 (6 bases). The CDR3 spans 15 residues. Germline lookup yields CDR1 ENHRY and CDR2 SYGVKD. The germline V and J ends were trimmed by 5 bases and 3 bases, with 16 bases remaining between them. The CDR3 DNA reads as TGTGCCATCAGTTTAAACAGGGTGGGGGACACTGAAGCTTTCTTT. It yields the protein CAISLNRVGDTEAFF.

This clonotype showed up many times. The gene calls are TRBV30 and TRBJ2-1, with D uncertain. Per germline, CDR1 GTSNPN and CDR2 SVGIG (reference sequence). Trimming took off 4 bases at V and 0 bases at J, with 13 bases between the two ends. The CDR3 is 15 amino acids. The DNA for the CDR3 is TGTGCCTGGATCTTACGGCGGAGCTCCTACAATGAGCAGTTCTTC. It translates to CAWILRRSSYNEQFF. Together with reference TRBV30 and TRBJ2-1, the CDR3 gives the full variable domain: SQTIHQWPATLVQPVGSPLSLECTVEGTSNPNLYWYRQAAGRGLQLLFYSVGIGQISSEVPQNLSASRPQDRQFILSSKKLLLSDSGFYLCAWILRRSSYNEQFFGPGTRLTVL.

This clonotype has more than one count but fewer than ten. V usage is TRBV24-1 and J usage is TRBJ2-3; 7 positions match TRBD1. The CDR3 contains 13 residues. Trimming took 9 bases from V and 0 from J; bases not matched to a gene: 2. Germline CDR1 reads KGHDR; CDR2 reads SFDVKD. The CDR3 reads CATQGGSTDTQYF. Here the CDR3 DNA reads TGTGCCACCCAAGGGGGCAGCACAGATACGCAGTATTTT.

The chain combines TRBV5-6 with TRBJ1-1; D is possibly TRBD1 (5 bases). V lost 4 bases to trimming and J lost 5 bases, with 15 bases between them. The CDR3 length is 14 residues. CDR1 is SGHDT, CDR2 YYEEEE, per germline. The CDR3 protein is CASSGGRIGTEAFF. CDR3 bases: TGTGCCAGCAGCGGGGGACGCATTGGGACTGAAGCTTTCTTT.

This clonotype was seen at least ten times. The V gene is TRBV6-1, the J gene TRBJ2-1; 8 nucleotides line up with TRBD2. Germline V gene data show CDR1 as MNHNS and CDR2 as SASEGT. Unmatched junction bases numbered 8, after V lost 5 bases and J lost 5 bases. The length of the CDR3 is 15 residues. The CDR3 DNA reads as TGTGCCAGCAGTAAATTACCAGCGGGAGACAATGAGCAGTTCTTC. This encodes CASSKLPAGDNEQFF.

There are a few counts of this clonotype. The J gene is TRBJ2-1, the V gene TRBV6-1; D uncertain. The CDR3 is 15 amino acids. Between the trimmed V and J ends, which lost 5 bases and 0 bases, there was a span of 11 bases. CDR1 MNHNS and CDR2 SASEGT come from the germline V gene. In DNA form, the CDR3 reads TGTGCCAGCAGTAGATCATCGAGCTCCTACAATGAGCAGTTCTTC. Translated: CASSRSSSSYNEQFF.

The chain has TRBV11-2 and TRBJ1-5, with D perhaps TRBD1 (5 bases). Trimming stripped 5 bases from V and 10 bases from J, with 15 bases between. Germline V gene data show CDR1 as SGHAT and CDR2 as FQNNGV. The CDR3 covers 13 residues. CDR3 coding DNA: TGTGCCAGCAGCCCTAGGGACGAAGGACCCCAGCATTTT. Protein product: CASSPRDEGPQHF.

CDR3 sequence reads: CASSPSLAGGPHEQFF. The DNA for the CDR3 is TGTGCCAGCAGCCCATCTCTAGCGGGAGGGCCACATGAGCAGTTCTTC. The chain uses TRBV7-9 and TRBJ2-1; 12 nucleotides line up with TRBD2. J gave up 8 bases and V 5 bases, and 10 bases lay outside the gene matches. The CDR3 is 16 residues long. Germline V gene lookup returns CDR1 SEHNR and CDR2 FQNEAQ (reference sequence).

This clonotype was seen ten or more times. The gene calls are TRBV9 and TRBJ2-3, with 12 bases matching TRBD2. After removal of 4 bases from V and 5 bases from J, the junction contained 8 bases not matched to a gene. CDR1 is SGDLS, CDR2 YYNGEE, per germline. The CDR3 consists of 16 residues. The CDR3 loop reads CASSPLTSGRGDTQYF. CDR3 nucleotides: TGTGCCAGCAGCCCACTGACTAGCGGGAGAGGAGATACGCAGTATTTT.